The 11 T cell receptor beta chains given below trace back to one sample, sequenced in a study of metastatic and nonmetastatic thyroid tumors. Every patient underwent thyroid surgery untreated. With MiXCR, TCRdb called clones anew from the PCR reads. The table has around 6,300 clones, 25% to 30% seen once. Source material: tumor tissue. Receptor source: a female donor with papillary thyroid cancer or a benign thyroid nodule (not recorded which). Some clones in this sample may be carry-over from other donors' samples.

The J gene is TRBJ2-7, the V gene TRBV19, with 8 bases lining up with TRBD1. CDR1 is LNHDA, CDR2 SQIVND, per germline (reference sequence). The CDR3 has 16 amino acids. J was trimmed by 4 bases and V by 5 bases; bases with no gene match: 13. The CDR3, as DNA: TGTGCCAGTAGTTCCTCTGTCGTCAGGGGGCGTTACGAGCAGTACTTC. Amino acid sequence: CASSSSVVRGRYEQYF.

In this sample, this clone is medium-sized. The CDR3 spells CAIGGRTDRNYGYTF. CDR3 sequence (DNA): TGTGCCATCGGAGGCCGCACCGACAGAAACTATGGCTACACCTTC. This chain joins TRBV10-3 and TRBJ1-2; maybe TRBD1 (5 bases). The CDR3 covers 15 residues. The V gene's germline CDR1 is ENHRY and CDR2 SYGVKD. V shed 8 bases and J shed 2 bases, with 18 bases lying between them.

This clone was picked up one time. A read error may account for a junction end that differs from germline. The CDR3 is CASSSRQGARSTWELFF. CDR3 nucleotides: TGTGCCAGCAGCTCGAGACAGGGGGCGCGGAGCACCTGGGAGCTGTTTTTT. V is TRBV7-6 and J is TRBJ2-2, with 10 bases fitting TRBD1. Germline loops: CDR1 SGHVS, CDR2 FNYEAQ. This CDR3 is 17 amino acids long.

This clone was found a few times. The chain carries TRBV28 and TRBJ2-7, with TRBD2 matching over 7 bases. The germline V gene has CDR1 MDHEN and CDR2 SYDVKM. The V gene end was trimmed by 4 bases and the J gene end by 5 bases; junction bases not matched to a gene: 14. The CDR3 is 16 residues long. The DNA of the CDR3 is TGTGCCAGCAGTTCCCCAAGCGGGACTGGGAGGAACGAGCAGTACTTC. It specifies CASSSPSGTGRNEQYF.

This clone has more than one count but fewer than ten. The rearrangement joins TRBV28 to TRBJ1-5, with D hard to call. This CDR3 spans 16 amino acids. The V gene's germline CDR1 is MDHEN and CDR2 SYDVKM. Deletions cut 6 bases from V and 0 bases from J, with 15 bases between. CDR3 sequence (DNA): TGTGCCAGCAGCTTCCCGAGTCTTAATAGCAATCAGCCCCAGCATTTT. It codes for CASSFPSLNSNQPQHF.

The CDR3 nucleotides read TGCAGTGCCAACCGGGACAGGGACAATCAGCCCCAGCATTTT. It specifies CSANRDRDNQPQHF. The chain recombines TRBV20-1 with TRBJ1-5; 9 bases fit TRBD1. With 6 bases clipped from V and 3 bases from J, the junction kept 6 bases outside the gene matches. Germline loops: CDR1 DFQATT, CDR2 SNEGSKA (reference sequence). The CDR3 contains 14 residues.

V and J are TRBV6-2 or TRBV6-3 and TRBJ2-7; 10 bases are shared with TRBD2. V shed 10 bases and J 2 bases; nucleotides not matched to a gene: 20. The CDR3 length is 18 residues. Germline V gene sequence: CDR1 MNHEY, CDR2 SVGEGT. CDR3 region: CATDPSGSLGGGTYEQYF. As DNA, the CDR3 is TGTGCCACCGACCCTAGCGGGAGTTTAGGAGGAGGGACCTACGAGCAGTACTTC.

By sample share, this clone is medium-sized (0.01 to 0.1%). The CDR3 DNA follows: TGTGCCAGCAGCCACGGGACATTTCTCTCTGGGGCCAACGTCCTGACTTTC. Its translation is CASSHGTFLSGANVLTF. The chain carries TRBV6-1 and TRBJ2-6; a weak D match, TRBD1 (6 bases). The germline CDR1 and CDR2 sequences are MNHNS and SASEGT. V lost 6 bases and J 0 bases, leaving 15 bases between the germline ends. The CDR3 has 17 residues.

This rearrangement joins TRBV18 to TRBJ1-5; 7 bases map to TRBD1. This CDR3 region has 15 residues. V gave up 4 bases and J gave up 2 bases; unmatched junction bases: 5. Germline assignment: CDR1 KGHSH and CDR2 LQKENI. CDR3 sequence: CASSQTGEGNQPQHF. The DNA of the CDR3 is TGTGCCAGCTCACAAACAGGGGAAGGCAATCAGCCCCAGCATTTT.

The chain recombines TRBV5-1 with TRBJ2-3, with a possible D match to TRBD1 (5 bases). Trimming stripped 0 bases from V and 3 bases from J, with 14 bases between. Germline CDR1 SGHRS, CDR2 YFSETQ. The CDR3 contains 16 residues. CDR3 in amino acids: CASSLVQGRATDTQYF. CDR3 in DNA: TGCGCCAGCAGCTTGGTCCAGGGCAGGGCGACAGATACGCAGTATTTT.

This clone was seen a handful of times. DNA for the CDR3: TGTGCCAGCAGCTCTACTAGCGGCCCGGCCTTGGAGCAGTACTTC. This gives the protein CASSSTSGPALEQYF. J is TRBJ2-7 and V is TRBV6-4; 8 bases are shared with TRBD2. CDR3 length equals 15 residues. J lost 7 bases, V lost 6 bases, and 14 bases had no gene match. From germline, CDR1 is MRHNA and CDR2 SNTAGT.